This T cell receptor beta chain was profiled in a study of blood T cells in healthy people across ages. The study's findings and limits: TCR beta diversity correlated strongly with naive T cell percentage. It was the long-lived donors that had more naive CD4+ cells and higher diversity than aged donors.

With respect to this clonotype: Its cognate antigen is unknown.

CDR1 DFQATT and CDR2 SNEGSKA come from the germline V gene (reference sequence). After removal of 6 bases from V and 2 bases from J, the junction contained 10 bases not matched to a gene. This CDR3 spans 14 amino acids. A second PCR, run for about 7 to 11 cycles, used a sample-barcoded 5' primer plus a J-beta primer mix. In TCRdb, the 5' RACE reads were re-called with MiXCR into one record per CDR3 protein. The table shows hundreds of thousands of distinct CDR3 sequences, with about 59% occurring only once. Roughly 10 milliliters of peripheral blood were drawn from each donor into EDTA-treated tubes.

The chain employs TRBV20-1 and TRBJ2-7, with 7 bases fitting TRBD2. The source is a man in his thirties or forties in good health. Sequencing input: blood. In nucleotides, the CDR3 is TGCAGTGCCCCTAGCGGACTTTTCGCCTACGAGCAGTACTTC. Translated: CSAPSGLFAYEQYF.